This TCR beta chain is from a study of MAIT cells during Salmonella Paratyphi A infection (dated 2017 in TCRdb). In terms of the full investigation: A single dose of 1-5x10^3 CFU of S. Paratyphi A strain NVGH308 was ingested by adult volunteers aged 18 to 60. Ciprofloxacin 500 mg twice daily for 14 days, starting at diagnosis, was given to diagnosed volunteers.

Library creation used 5' RACE. TCRbeta was amplified in two PCR rounds using Phusion High-Fidelity polymerase, and the primers carried sample-specific barcodes. To build the TCRbeta libraries, template-switch cDNA synthesis was carried out using SMARTScribe reverse transcriptase along with a TRBC-specific primer. The barcoded samples were pooled and then prepared using the NEBNext Ultra DNA Library Prep Kit for Illumina. Sequencing of the libraries took place on an Illumina MiSeq using the MiSeq reagent kit v2, 300 cycles. From the authors' description of their analysis: Reads were demultiplexed by barcode with Jemultiplexer and aligned with MiTCR using default parameters. Non-functional sequences were filtered out with VDJtools, and clonotypes were defined by amino acid sequence, with frequencies based on assigned sequence reads. The clonal space homeostasis analysis grouped clonotypes by frequency into over-represented (0.05-1), large, medium and small bins. TCRdb reanalyzed the raw reads on its own, using fastp at Q25 for trimming and MiXCR for clone calling, and kept in-frame beta chains. Entries that share a CDR3 protein sequence are merged under the most common genes and DNA. TCRdb, rather than the study authors, made the V and J calls. The sample records about 640 distinct CDR3 sequences, around 14% of which are singletons. Clones ranked in the top ten supply roughly 30% of the sample.

By share, this clonotype ranks as medium-sized (0.01 to 0.1%). It has no known antigen specificity. No per-base quality is available; no much larger clone lies one base away. What the research found in general, with its limitations: A significant decrease in the space occupied by over-represented MAIT clonotypes was found from baseline to mid-infection (around 0.15 to 0.10), whereas no significant post-infection difference was found. The availability of volunteer samples limited the sample sizes, but these sizes were considered adequate to detect differences between groups. MAIT TRBV usage was oligoclonal, favouring TRBV20 and TRBV6, and appeared unchanged by infection. Diagnosed volunteers showed more expansion or contraction among top five MAIT clonotypes than healthy controls (around 0.57 versus 0.12), suggesting infection-driven repertoire reshaping.

In the paper's terms, the time point label means: before S. Paratyphi A challenge (baseline). MAIT cells were defined as Valpha7.2+ CD161+ T cells and were identified and sorted by flow cytometry. Over time, circulating MAIT cell TCRbeta repertoires were profiled in a handful of volunteers who came down with enteric fever following controlled oral challenge with live Salmonella Paratyphi A. Every diagnosed volunteer provided MAIT cell samples at pre-infection, mid-infection and post-infection timepoints. Enteric fever was diagnosed on the basis of Paratyphi A bacteremia and/or persistent fever above 38 degrees C lasting more than 12 hours. Diagnosis of infection in challenged volunteers occurred between day 4 and day 7 after challenge. For RNA extraction, between 5,000 and 10,000 MAIT cells from each sample were sorted straight into RNAqueous-Micro lysis buffer. Lymphoprep gradient centrifugation was used to isolate peripheral blood mononuclear cells from blood samples and leukocyte cones. A BD FACSAria Fusion or BD FACSAria III sorter was used for cell sorting.

V and J are trimmed by 4 bases and 6 bases, and the gene matches miss 2 bases of the junction. Looking up the germline V gene yields CDR1 MRHNA and CDR2 SNTAGT. The CDR3 spans 14 residues, from the cysteine through the phenylalanine. The entry retains the CDR3 DNA only, 42 bases that are in frame from base 1. The clonotype comes from a person aged 18 to 75 who was deliberately infected with Salmonella Paratyphi A in a paratyphoid fever challenge study. The rearrangement joined TRBV6-4 to TRBJ2-1; 11 bases in the junction line up with TRBD2. Sequencing used MAIT cells from PBMCs, obtained at the first sampling point of the challenge study. The DNA sequence follows: TGTGCCAGCAGTGTAGCGGGGGGGCTCAATGAGCAGTTCTTC. The encoded protein is CASSVAGGLNEQFF.